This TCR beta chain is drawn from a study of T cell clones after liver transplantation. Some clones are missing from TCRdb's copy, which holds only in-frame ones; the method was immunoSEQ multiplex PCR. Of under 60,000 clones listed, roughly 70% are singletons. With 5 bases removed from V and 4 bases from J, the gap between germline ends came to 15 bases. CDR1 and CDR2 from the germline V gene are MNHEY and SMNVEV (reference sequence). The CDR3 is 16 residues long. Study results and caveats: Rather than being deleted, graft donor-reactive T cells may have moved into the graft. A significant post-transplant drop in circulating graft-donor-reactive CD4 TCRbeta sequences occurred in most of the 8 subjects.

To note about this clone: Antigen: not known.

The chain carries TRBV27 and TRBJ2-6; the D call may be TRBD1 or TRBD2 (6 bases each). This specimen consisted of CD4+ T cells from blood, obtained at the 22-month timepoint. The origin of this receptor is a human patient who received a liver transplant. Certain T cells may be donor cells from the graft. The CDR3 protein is CASSGEGGAGANVLTF. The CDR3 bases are TGTGCCAGCAGTGGTGAGGGGGGCGCAGGGGCCAACGTCCTGACTTTC.